This TCR beta chain was recorded in a study of T cell changes during pregnancy in multiple sclerosis. V lost 1 base and J lost 2; bases outside the gene matches: 1. The CDR3 extends over 14 amino acids. The germline gives CDR1 MNHEY, CDR2 SVGAGI. Profiled with immunoSEQ multiplex PCR; TCRdb holds only in-frame clones, not every one. The top ten hold 5.5% of the sample, which has 40,000 to 60,000 clones, roughly 92% seen once. This clonotype was obtained from a female donor with multiple sclerosis, enrolled in a pregnancy study. The material was CD8+ T cells from peripheral blood mononuclear cells, obtained before pregnancy. This chain connects TRBV6-5 to TRBJ2-5; 7 nucleotides match TRBD2. This CDR3 reads CASSYLGGQETQYF. DNA of the CDR3: TGTGCCAGCAGTTACTTGGGGGGGCAAGAGACCCAGTACTTC.